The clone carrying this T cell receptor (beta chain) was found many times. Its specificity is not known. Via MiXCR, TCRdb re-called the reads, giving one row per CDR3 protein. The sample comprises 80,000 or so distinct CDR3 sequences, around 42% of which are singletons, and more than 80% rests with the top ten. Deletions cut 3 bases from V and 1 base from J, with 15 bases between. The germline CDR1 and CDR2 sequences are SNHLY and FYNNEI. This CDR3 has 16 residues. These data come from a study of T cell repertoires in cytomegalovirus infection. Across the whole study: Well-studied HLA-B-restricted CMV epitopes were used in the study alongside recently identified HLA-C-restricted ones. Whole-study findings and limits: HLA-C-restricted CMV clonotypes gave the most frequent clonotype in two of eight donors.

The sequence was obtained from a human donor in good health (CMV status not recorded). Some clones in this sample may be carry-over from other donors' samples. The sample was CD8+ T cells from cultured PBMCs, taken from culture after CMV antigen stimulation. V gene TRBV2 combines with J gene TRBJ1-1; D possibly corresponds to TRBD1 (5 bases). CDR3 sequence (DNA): TGTGCCAGCAGTGAGTTTTCTCACAGGCCGAACACTGAAGCTTTCTTT. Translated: CASSEFSHRPNTEAFF.